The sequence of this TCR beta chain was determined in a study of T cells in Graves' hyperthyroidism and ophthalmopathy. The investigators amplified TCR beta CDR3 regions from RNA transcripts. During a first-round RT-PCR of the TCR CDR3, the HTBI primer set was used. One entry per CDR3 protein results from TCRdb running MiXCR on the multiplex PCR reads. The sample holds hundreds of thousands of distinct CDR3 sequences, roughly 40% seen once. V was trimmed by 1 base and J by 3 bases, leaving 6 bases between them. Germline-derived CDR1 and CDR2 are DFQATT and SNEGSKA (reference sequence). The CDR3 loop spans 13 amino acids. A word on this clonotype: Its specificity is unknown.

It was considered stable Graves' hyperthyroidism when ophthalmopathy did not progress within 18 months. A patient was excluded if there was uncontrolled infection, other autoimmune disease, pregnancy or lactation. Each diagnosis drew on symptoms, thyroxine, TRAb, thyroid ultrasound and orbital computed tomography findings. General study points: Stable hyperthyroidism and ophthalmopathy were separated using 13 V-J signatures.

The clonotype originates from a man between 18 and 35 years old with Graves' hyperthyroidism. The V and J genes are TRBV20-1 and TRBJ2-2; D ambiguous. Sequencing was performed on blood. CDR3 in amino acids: CSARGPYTGELFF. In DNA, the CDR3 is TGCAGTGCTAGAGGGCCGTACACCGGGGAGCTGTTTTTT.